The clone carrying this T cell receptor (beta chain) was picked up many times. MiXCR, applied by TCRdb to the 5' RACE reads, yields one record per CDR3 protein. The data contain about 55,000 distinct CDR3 sequences, 3.5% to 4% of them seen just once; the ten biggest clones take up approximately 1.8%. The data are from a study of neurological immune-mediated disorders. There are 13 residues in the CDR3. J lost 4 bases, V lost 4 bases, and 3 bases had no gene match. Germline CDR1 and CDR2: SGHRS and YFSETQ. Source material: CD4+ T cells from blood. This receptor was taken from a woman in her 40s with multiple sclerosis. This sequence joins TRBV5-1 and TRBJ2-5, with TRBD1 matching over 8 bases. The CDR3 coding sequence is TGCGCCAGCAGCCAAGGACAGGGAGAGACCCAGTACTTC. Encoded protein: CASSQGQGETQYF.